Following are 5 T cell receptor beta chains from one sample sequenced in a study of long-term antiretroviral therapy in people with HIV. The run of the v3.0 immunoSEQ assay was at survey level. Repertoires were generated with immunoSEQ multiplex PCR, while TCRdb's copy carries only in-frame clones and drops some. The data show tens of thousands of clones, around 80% seen once. This material consisted of unsorted PBMCs, taken 0.5 years before starting antiretroviral therapy. These receptors all stem from a man in his forties with HIV.

The rearrangement joins TRBV7-2 to TRBJ2-5; D may be TRBD1 (6 bases). This CDR3 has 14 residues. Germline V lookup: CDR1 SGHTA, CDR2 FQGNSA. The V and J ends lost 5 bases and 1 base respectively, with 11 bases between them. The CDR3 bases are TGTGCCAGCAGCGTAGGGGACATCCAAGAGACCCAGTACTTC. The encoded protein is CASSVGDIQETQYF.

This rearrangement joins TRBV7-2 to TRBJ1-2; D might be TRBD1 (5 bases). CDR1 SGHTA and CDR2 FQGNSA come from the germline V gene. The CDR3 extends over 13 amino acids. Deletions cut 1 base from V and 8 bases from J, with 11 bases between. CDR3 DNA: TGTGCCAGCAGCTTAGAGGGGACCTTAGGCTACACCTTC. Its translation: CASSLEGTLGYTF. Full variable domain (remainder filled in from reference TRBV7-2 and TRBJ1-2): GAGVSQSPSNKVTEKGKDVELRCDPISGHTALYWYRQSLGQGLEFLIYFQGNSAPDKSGLPSDRFSAERTGGSVSTLTIQRTQQEDSAVYLCASSLEGTLGYTFGSGTRLTVV.

The table lists this clone with a count of one. This sequence joins TRBV18 and TRBJ2-7, with 9 bases lining up with TRBD1. Germline V gene lookup returns CDR1 KGHSH and CDR2 LQKENI. The CDR3 extends over 15 amino acids. Germline trimming cut 2 bases from V and 5 bases from J; bases unmatched to any gene: 7. As DNA, the CDR3 is TGTGCCAGCTCACCAGTCGGGACAGGGTCCAACGAGCAGTACTTC. Its translation: CASSPVGTGSNEQYF.

The chain links TRBV11-3 to TRBJ2-2, with a weak D call TRBD1 (5 bases). The CDR3 runs 13 residues. The V end was cut by 4 bases, the J end by 5 bases, with 8 bases between. CDR1 and CDR2 (germline): SGHNT, YENEEA. The CDR3 DNA reads as TGTGCCAGCAGCTATAGGGGAACCGGGGAGCTGTTTTTT. Translation gives CASSYRGTGELFF.

The chain couples TRBV11-1 to TRBJ1-1, with TRBD1 matching 8 bases. The CDR3 loop spans 17 amino acids. V dropped 5 bases and J dropped 0; count of bases not matched to a gene: 11. Germline loops: CDR1 SGHAT, CDR2 FQDESV (reference sequence). The CDR3 nucleotides read TGTGCCAGCAGCCCTGGACAGGGCCGGGCGATGAACACTGAAGCTTTCTTT. It specifies CASSPGQGRAMNTEAFF.